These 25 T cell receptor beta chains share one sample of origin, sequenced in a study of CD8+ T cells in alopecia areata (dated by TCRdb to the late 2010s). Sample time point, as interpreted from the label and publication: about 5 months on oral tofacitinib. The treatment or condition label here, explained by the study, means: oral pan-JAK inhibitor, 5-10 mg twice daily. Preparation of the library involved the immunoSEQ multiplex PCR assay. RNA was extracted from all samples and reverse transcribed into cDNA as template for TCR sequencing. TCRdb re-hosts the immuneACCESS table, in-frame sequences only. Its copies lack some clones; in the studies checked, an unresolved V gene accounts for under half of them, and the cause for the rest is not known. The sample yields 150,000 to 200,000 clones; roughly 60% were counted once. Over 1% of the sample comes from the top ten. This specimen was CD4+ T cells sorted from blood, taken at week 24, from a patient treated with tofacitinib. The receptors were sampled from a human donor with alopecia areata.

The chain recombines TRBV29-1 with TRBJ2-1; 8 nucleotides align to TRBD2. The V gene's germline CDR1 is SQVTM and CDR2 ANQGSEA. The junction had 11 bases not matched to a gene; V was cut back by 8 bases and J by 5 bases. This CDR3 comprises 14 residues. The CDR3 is CSQCNGGGDNEQFF. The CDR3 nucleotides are TGCAGCCAGTGTAACGGGGGGGGCGACAATGAGCAGTTCTTC.

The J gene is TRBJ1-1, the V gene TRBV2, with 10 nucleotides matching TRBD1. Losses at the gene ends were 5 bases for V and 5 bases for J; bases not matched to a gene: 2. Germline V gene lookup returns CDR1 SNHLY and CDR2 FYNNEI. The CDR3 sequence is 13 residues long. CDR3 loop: CASSRQGATEAFF. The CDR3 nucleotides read TGTGCCAGCAGTCGACAGGGGGCTACTGAAGCTTTCTTT.

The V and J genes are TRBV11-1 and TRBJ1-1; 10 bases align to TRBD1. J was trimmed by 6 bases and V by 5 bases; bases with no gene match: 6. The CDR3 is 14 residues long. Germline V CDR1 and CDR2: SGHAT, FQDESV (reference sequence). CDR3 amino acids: CASSGDGQGAEAFF. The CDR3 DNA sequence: TGTGCCAGCAGCGGAGACGGACAGGGGGCTGAAGCTTTCTTT.

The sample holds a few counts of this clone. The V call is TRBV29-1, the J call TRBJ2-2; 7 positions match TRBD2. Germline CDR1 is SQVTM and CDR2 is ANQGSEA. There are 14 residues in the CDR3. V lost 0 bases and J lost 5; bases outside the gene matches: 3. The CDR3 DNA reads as TGCAGCGTTGAAGATTCGCGGGGGACCGGGGAGCTGTTTTTT. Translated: CSVEDSRGTGELFF.

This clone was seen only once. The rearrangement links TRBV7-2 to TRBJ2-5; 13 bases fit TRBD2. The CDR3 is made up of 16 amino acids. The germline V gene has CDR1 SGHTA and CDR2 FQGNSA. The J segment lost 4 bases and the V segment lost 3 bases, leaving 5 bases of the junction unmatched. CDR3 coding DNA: TGTGCCAGCAGCTTCCGACTAGCGGGGGGTGTAGAGACCCAGTACTTC. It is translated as CASSFRLAGGVETQYF.

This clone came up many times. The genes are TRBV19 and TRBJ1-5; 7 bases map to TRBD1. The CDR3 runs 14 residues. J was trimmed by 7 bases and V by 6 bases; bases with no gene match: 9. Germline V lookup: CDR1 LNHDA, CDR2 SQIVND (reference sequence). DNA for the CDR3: TGTGCCAGTAGCTACAGGGGCCTCGCCCAGCCCCAGCATTTT. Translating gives CASSYRGLAQPQHF.

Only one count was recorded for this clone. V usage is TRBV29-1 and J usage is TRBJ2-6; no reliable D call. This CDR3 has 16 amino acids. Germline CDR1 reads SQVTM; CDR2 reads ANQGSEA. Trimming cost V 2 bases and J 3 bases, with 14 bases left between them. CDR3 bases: TGCAGCGTTGAAAACCTTGGCCGAATTGGGGCCAACGTCCTGACTTTC. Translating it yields CSVENLGRIGANVLTF. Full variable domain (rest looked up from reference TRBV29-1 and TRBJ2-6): SAVISQKPSRDICQRGTSLTIQCQVDSQVTMMFWYRQQPGQSLTLIATANQGSEATYESGFVIDKFPISRPNLTFSTLTVSNMSPEDSSIYLCSVENLGRIGANVLTFGAGSRLTVL.

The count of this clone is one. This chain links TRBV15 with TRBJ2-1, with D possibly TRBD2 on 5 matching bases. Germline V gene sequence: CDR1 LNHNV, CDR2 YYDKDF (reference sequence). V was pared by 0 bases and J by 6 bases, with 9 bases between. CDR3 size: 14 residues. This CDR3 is CATSRDWLANEQFF. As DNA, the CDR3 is TGTGCCACCAGCAGAGATTGGCTAGCCAATGAGCAGTTCTTC.

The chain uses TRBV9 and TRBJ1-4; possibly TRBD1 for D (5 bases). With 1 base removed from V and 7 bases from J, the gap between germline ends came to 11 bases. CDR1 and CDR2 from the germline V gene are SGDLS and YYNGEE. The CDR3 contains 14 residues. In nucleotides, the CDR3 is TGTGCCAGCAGCGTATCCCAGGGTGGTGAAAAACTGTTTTTT. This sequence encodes CASSVSQGGEKLFF.

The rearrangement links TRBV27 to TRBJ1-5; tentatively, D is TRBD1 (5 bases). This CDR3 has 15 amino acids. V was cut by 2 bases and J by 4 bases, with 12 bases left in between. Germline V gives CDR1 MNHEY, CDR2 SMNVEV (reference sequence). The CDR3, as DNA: TGTGCCAGCAGTTTAGGGGCAGGAATTAATCAGCCCCAGCATTTT. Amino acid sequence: CASSLGAGINQPQHF.

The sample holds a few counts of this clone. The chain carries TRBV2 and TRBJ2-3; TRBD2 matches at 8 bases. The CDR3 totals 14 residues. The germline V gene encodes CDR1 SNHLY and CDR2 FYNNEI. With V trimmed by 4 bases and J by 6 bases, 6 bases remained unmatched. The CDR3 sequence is CASSVGTRADTQYF. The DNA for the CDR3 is TGTGCCAGCAGTGTAGGGACTAGGGCCGATACGCAGTATTTT. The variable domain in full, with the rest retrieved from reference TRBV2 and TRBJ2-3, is EPEVTQTPSHQVTQMGQEVILRCVPISNHLYFYWYRQILGQKVEFLVSFYNNEISEKSEIFDDQFSVERPDGSNFTLKIRSTKLEDSAMYFCASSVGTRADTQYFGPGTRLTVL.

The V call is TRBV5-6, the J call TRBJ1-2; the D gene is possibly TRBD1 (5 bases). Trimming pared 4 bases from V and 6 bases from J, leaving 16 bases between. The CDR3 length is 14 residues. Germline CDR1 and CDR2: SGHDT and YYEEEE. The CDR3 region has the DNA TGTGCCAGCAGCGGGAGGCAGGGTCTCAATGGCTACACCTTC. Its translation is CASSGRQGLNGYTF. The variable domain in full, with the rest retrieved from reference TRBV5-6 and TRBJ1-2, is DAGVTQSPTHLIKTRGQQVTLRCSPKSGHDTVSWYQQALGQGPQFIFQYYEEEERQRGNFPDRFSGHQFPNYSSELNVNALLLGDSALYLCASSGRQGLNGYTFGSGTRLTVV.

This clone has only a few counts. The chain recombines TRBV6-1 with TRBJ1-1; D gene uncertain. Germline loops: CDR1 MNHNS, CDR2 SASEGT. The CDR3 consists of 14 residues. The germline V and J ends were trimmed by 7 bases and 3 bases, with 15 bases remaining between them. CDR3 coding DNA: TGTGCCAGCACTATTCCTTGGCGACACACTGAAGCTTTCTTT. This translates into CASTIPWRHTEAFF.

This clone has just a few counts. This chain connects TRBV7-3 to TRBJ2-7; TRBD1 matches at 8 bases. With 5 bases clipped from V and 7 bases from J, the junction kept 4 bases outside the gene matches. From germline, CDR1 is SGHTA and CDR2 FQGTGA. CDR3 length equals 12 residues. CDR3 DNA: TGTGCCAGCAGCACACAGGGGGGTGAGCAGTACTTC. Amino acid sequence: CASSTQGGEQYF.

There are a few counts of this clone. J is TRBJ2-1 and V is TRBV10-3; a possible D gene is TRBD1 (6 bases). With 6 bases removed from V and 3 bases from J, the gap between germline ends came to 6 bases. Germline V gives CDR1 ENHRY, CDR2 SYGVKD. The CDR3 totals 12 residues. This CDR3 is CAIRDSYNEQFF. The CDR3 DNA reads TGTGCCATCAGGGACAGCTACAATGAGCAGTTCTTC.

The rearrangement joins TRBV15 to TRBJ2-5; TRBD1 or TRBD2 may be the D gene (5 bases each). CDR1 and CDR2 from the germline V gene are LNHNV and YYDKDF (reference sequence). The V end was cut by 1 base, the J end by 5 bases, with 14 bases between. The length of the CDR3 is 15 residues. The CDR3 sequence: CATSRVGTFGETQYF. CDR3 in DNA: TGTGCCACCAGCAGAGTCGGGACGTTCGGGGAGACCCAGTACTTC.

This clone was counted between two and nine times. CDR3 nucleotides: TGTGCCAGTAGTGTCGCACACACCGGGGAGCTGTTTTTT. This sequence encodes CASSVAHTGELFF. V usage is TRBV19 and J usage is TRBJ2-2, with D unclear. CDR3 length: 13 residues. V was clipped by 5 bases and J by 3 bases, with 7 bases between them. In germline, CDR1 is LNHDA, CDR2 SQIVND (reference sequence). Full variable domain (remainder filled in from reference TRBV19 and TRBJ2-2): DGGITQSPKYLFRKEGQNVTLSCEQNLNHDAMYWYRQDPGQGLRLIYYSQIVNDFQKGDIAEGYSVSREKKESFPLTVTSAQKNPTAFYLCASSVAHTGELFFGEGSRLTVL.

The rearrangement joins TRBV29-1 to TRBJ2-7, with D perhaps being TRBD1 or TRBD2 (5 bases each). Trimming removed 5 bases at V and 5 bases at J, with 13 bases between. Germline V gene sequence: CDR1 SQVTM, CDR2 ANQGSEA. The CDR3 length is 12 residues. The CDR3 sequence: CSVQRGRNEQYF. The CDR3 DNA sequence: TGCAGCGTTCAGAGGGGCCGTAACGAGCAGTACTTC.

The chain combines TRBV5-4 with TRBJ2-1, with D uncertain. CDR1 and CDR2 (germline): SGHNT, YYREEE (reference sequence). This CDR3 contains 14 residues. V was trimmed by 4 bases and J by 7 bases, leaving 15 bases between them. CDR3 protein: CASSLGGLGNEQFF. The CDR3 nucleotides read TGTGCCAGCAGCCTCGGTGGGCTGGGGAATGAGCAGTTCTTC. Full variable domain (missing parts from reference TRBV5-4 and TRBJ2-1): ETGVTQSPTHLIKTRGQQVTLRCSSQSGHNTVSWYQQALGQGPQFIFQYYREEENGRGNFPPRFSGLQFPNYSSELNVNALELDDSALYLCASSLGGLGNEQFFGPGTRLTVL.

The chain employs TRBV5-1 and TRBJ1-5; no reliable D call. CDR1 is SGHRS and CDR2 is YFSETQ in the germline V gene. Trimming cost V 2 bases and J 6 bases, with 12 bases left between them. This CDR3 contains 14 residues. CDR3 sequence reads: CASSFGPGGQPQHF. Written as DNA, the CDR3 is TGCGCCAGCAGCTTTGGTCCCGGTGGTCAGCCCCAGCATTTT.

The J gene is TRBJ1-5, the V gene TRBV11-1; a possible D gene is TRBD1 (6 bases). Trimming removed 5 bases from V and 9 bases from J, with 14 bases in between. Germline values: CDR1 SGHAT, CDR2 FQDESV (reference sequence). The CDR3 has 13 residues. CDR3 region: CASSQGGGAPQHF. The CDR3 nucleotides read TGTGCCAGCAGCCAAGGAGGGGGTGCGCCCCAGCATTTT.

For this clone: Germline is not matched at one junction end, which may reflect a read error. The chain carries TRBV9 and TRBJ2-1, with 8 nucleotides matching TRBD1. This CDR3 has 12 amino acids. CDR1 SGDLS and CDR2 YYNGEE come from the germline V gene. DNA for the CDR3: TGTGCCAGCAGCGCGTCAGGGGGCAGCCAGGTCTTC. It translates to CASSASGGSQVF.

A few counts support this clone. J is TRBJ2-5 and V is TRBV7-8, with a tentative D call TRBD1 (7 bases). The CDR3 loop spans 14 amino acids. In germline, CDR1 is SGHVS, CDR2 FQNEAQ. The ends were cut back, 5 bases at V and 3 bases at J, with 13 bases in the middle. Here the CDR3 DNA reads TGTGCCAGCAGCCGAGGGGGGACAGAAGAGACCCAGTACTTC. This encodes CASSRGGTEETQYF.

CDR3 sequence reads: CSVLGDRAYGYTF. Written as DNA, the CDR3 is TGCAGCGTCTTAGGGGACAGGGCCTATGGCTACACCTTC. V is TRBV29-1 and J is TRBJ1-2; 9 nucleotides match TRBD1. The germline gives CDR1 SQVTM, CDR2 ANQGSEA. With V trimmed by 6 bases and J by 4 bases, 6 bases remained unmatched. There are 13 residues in the CDR3. The full variable domain, rest sourced from reference TRBV29-1 and TRBJ1-2, is SAVISQKPSRDICQRGTSLTIQCQVDSQVTMMFWYRQQPGQSLTLIATANQGSEATYESGFVIDKFPISRPNLTFSTLTVSNMSPEDSSIYLCSVLGDRAYGYTFGSGTRLTVV.

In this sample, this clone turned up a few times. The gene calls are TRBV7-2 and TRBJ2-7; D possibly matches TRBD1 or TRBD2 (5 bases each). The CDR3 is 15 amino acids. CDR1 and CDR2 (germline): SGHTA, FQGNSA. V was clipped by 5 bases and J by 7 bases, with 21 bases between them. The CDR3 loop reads CASSQYSGTAKEQYF. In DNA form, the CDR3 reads TGTGCCAGCAGCCAATACTCCGGGACGGCGAAGGAGCAGTACTTC.